The 16 T cell receptor beta chains listed next were all sequenced from one sample in a study of blood T cell repertoires in COVID-19. Assay: immunoSEQ multiplex PCR; the TCRdb copy retains only in-frame clones and omits some. This sample has 100,000 to 150,000 clones, with 60% to 80% found just once. Sequences were obtained from peripheral blood. The source is a man at least 80 years old with COVID-19, enrolled during active disease.

The rearrangement links TRBV7-9 to TRBJ2-1; 8 bases agree with TRBD2. With V trimmed by 5 bases and J by 16 bases, 7 bases remained unmatched. CDR1 and CDR2 from the germline V gene are SEHNR and FQNEAQ (reference sequence). This CDR3 has 11 residues. The CDR3 sequence: CASSGGLAHFF. The CDR3 DNA sequence: TGTGCCAGCAGCGGCGGACTAGCACACTTCTTC.

The chain carries TRBV4-1 and TRBJ1-1, with D tentatively TRBD1 (5 bases). The CDR3 is made up of 16 amino acids. The germline V and J ends were trimmed by 1 base and 0 bases, with 12 bases remaining between them. CDR1 is MGHRA and CDR2 is YSYEKL in the germline V gene. CDR3: CASSQARGGVNTEAFF. The CDR3, as DNA: TGCGCCAGCAGCCAAGCTCGTGGAGGGGTGAACACTGAAGCTTTCTTT.

V is TRBV5-1 and J is TRBJ2-1; TRBD2 matches at 14 bases. V lost 0 bases and J lost 6; bases outside the gene matches: 5. The CDR3 has 17 residues. Looked up from germline, CDR1 is SGHRS and CDR2 is YFSETQ. The CDR3 loop reads CASSLAGTSGSSNEQFF. CDR3 sequence (DNA): TGCGCCAGCAGCTTGGCCGGGACTAGCGGGAGTAGCAATGAGCAGTTCTTC.

CDR3 loop: CASSRLAGGLITDTQYF. CDR3 sequence (DNA): TGTGCCAGCAGTCGACTAGCGGGAGGGCTGATCACAGATACGCAGTATTTT. The rearrangement links TRBV9 to TRBJ2-3; 14 bases map to TRBD2. Germline CDR1 and CDR2: SGDLS and YYNGEE. This CDR3 spans 17 amino acids. Trimming took 5 bases from V and 2 from J; bases not matched to a gene: 7.

The chain has TRBV6-6 and TRBJ2-7; D remains ambiguous. The V and J ends lost 6 bases and 2 bases respectively, with 8 bases between them. Looked up from germline, CDR1 is MNHNY and CDR2 is SVGAGI (reference sequence). The CDR3 runs to 12 residues. The CDR3 is CASRTETYEQYF. The CDR3 DNA follows: TGTGCCAGCAGGACGGAGACCTACGAGCAGTACTTC.

In its sample, this clone was seen a few times. The chain carries TRBV5-4 and TRBJ2-7; tentative D call: TRBD1 (7 bases). Germline V lookup: CDR1 SGHNT, CDR2 YYREEE (reference sequence). Trimming removed 4 bases from V and 5 bases from J, with 13 bases in between. The CDR3 sequence is 13 residues long. The CDR3: CASSADREDEQYF. The CDR3, as DNA: TGTGCCAGCAGCGCAGACAGGGAGGACGAGCAGTACTTC.

On this clone itself: A read error may produce the germline difference seen at one junction end. This rearrangement joins TRBV7-9 to TRBJ1-1; weak D call: TRBD1 (5 bases). The V gene's germline CDR1 is SEHNR and CDR2 FQNEAQ (reference sequence). The CDR3 contains 14 residues. The chain's CDR3 is CASSVARANTEAFF. Written as DNA, the CDR3 is TGTGCCAGCAGCGTAGCCAGGGCGAACACTGAAGCTTTCTTT.

This clone was picked up a small number of times. The chain links TRBV19 to TRBJ1-5; 7 nucleotides line up with TRBD1. Germline CDR1 reads LNHDA; CDR2 reads SQIVND (reference sequence). The CDR3 contains 16 residues. V shed 4 bases and J 1 base; nucleotides not matched to a gene: 7. CDR3 sequence reads: CASSRTGVTSNQPQHF. CDR3 nucleotide sequence: TGTGCCAGTAGTAGAACAGGGGTTACGAGCAATCAGCCCCAGCATTTT.

This clone was detected only a few times. The V and J genes are TRBV4-2 and TRBJ1-6; tentative D call: TRBD1 (5 bases). The CDR3 loop spans 16 amino acids. V was clipped by 0 bases and J by 7 bases, with 13 bases between them. CDR1 and CDR2 from the germline V gene are LGHNA and YNFKEQ. The CDR3 reads CASSQDTIQANSPLHF. Written as DNA, the CDR3 is TGTGCCAGCAGCCAAGACACGATACAGGCGAATTCACCCCTCCACTTT.

This clone was found once. The rearrangement links TRBV7-3 to TRBJ2-5; D ambiguous. The CDR3 totals 13 residues. Germline CDR1 reads SGHTA; CDR2 reads FQGTGA. Trimming shortened V by 1 base and J by 5 bases, and 8 bases separated the two germline ends. The CDR3 sequence is CASSLILSETQYF. CDR3 nucleotide sequence: TGTGCCAGCAGCTTAATCTTAAGCGAGACCCAGTACTTC.

The rearrangement uses TRBV24-1 and TRBJ2-7, with TRBD1 matching over 7 bases. V lost 9 bases to trimming and J lost 0 bases; unmatched junction nucleotides: 7. This CDR3 comprises 14 residues. Germline lookup yields CDR1 KGHDR and CDR2 SFDVKD. The CDR3 loop reads CATASGTVSYEQYF. The DNA of the CDR3 is TGTGCCACCGCGTCCGGGACAGTCTCCTACGAGCAGTACTTC.

The J gene is TRBJ1-2, the V gene TRBV4-1; D is ambiguous. CDR3 length: 13 residues. V shed 4 bases and J shed 3 bases, with 9 bases lying between them. Looked up from germline, CDR1 is MGHRA and CDR2 is YSYEKL. For the CDR3, the DNA is TGCGCCAGCAGCCTCGATCAGGACTATGGCTACACCTTC. It translates to CASSLDQDYGYTF.

This clone occurred a few times. The CDR3 DNA reads as TGTGCCACCAGCAGAGAGCCGCTAGCGGGAGGGGTGGATACGCAGTATTTT. This encodes CATSREPLAGGVDTQYF. The V call is TRBV15, the J call TRBJ2-3; 12 bases map to TRBD2. Germline CDR1 and CDR2: LNHNV and YYDKDF (reference sequence). V was clipped by 0 bases and J by 6 bases; unmatched bases: 7. The CDR3 has 17 residues.

J is TRBJ1-4 and V is TRBV6-5; D uncertain. Trimming cost V 6 bases and J 0 bases, with 11 bases left between them. Germline V lookup: CDR1 MNHEY, CDR2 SVGAGI. The CDR3 loop spans 15 amino acids. The CDR3 region is CASSRSPATNEKLFF. In DNA, the CDR3 is TGTGCCAGCAGCCGCTCACCGGCAACTAATGAAAAACTGTTTTTT.

The J gene is TRBJ2-1, the V gene TRBV7-9; maybe TRBD2 (5 bases). From germline, CDR1 is SEHNR and CDR2 FQNEAQ (reference sequence). This CDR3 comprises 15 residues. The V end was cut by 1 base, the J end by 8 bases, with 15 bases between. CDR3: CASSLESSTVHEQFF. CDR3 bases: TGTGCCAGCAGCTTAGAGTCTAGCACAGTACATGAGCAGTTCTTC.

The rearrangement links TRBV28 to TRBJ2-7; 7 bases map to TRBD2. V lost 8 bases to trimming and J lost 6 bases; unmatched junction nucleotides: 13. Germline lookup yields CDR1 MDHEN and CDR2 SYDVKM. This CDR3 comprises 14 residues. In DNA, the CDR3 is TGTGCCAGCCTCCGTGCGGGAGCAGGTTCCGAGCAGTACTTC. Protein sequence: CASLRAGAGSEQYF.